One and the same sample provided the 2 T cell receptor beta chains below, sequenced in a study of graft-versus-host responses after intestinal transplantation. TCRdb's table, derived via immunoSEQ multiplex PCR, lists solely in-frame clones and lacks some. The sample lists tens of thousands of clones; 90% were seen once. The antigens for these receptors are not known. Sequenced here: unstimulated CD4+ T cells sorted from spleen or lymph node cells, sampled before intestinal transplant. Receptors originate from a human donor who received an intestinal transplant.

Only one count was recorded for this clone. The rearrangement links TRBV6-1 to TRBJ1-2; 7 bases line up with TRBD1. Germline-derived CDR1 and CDR2 are MNHNS and SASEGT. V was clipped by 6 bases and J by 1 base; unmatched bases: 8. This CDR3 contains 15 residues. The CDR3 region has the DNA TGTGCCAGCAGCCGAGGGACAGAGAATAACTATGGCTACACCTTC. Translated: CASSRGTENNYGYTF.

The chain carries TRBV5-6 and TRBJ2-4, with 9 bases aligning to TRBD1. The V gene end was trimmed by 3 bases and the J gene end by 4 bases; junction bases not matched to a gene: 5. Germline CDR1 reads SGHDT; CDR2 reads YYEEEE. The length of the CDR3 is 15 residues. The CDR3 DNA reads as TGTGCCAGCAGCTCGCCGGGACAGGGAAAAAACATTCAGTACTTC. As protein: CASSSPGQGKNIQYF.